The 31 T cell receptor beta chains listed next were all sequenced from one sample in a study of blood T cell repertoires in COVID-19. The repertoire was sequenced with immunoSEQ multiplex PCR; TCRdb's copy has only in-frame clones and lacks some. Of about 140,000 clones detected, 70% to 90% appear once; the ten largest clones hold 28%. Material for sequencing was peripheral blood. These receptors originate from a human donor in a cohort sampled during active COVID-19.

This chain links TRBV27 with TRBJ1-4; 9 bases agree with TRBD1. J was trimmed by 7 bases and V by 5 bases; bases with no gene match: 8. CDR1 and CDR2 from the germline V gene are MNHEY and SMNVEV (reference sequence). The CDR3 is 15 amino acids. CDR3 sequence: CASSPPGQGSEKLFF. CDR3 sequence (DNA): TGTGCCAGCAGTCCCCCCGGACAGGGGTCTGAAAAACTGTTTTTT.

V usage is TRBV23-1 and J usage is TRBJ1-1; no reliable D call. TRBV23-1 is known as an ORF, though its function is uncertain. Trimming stripped 1 base from V and 0 bases from J, with 12 bases between. The CDR3 runs 16 residues. The CDR3 loop reads CASSQWREEMNTEAFF. The CDR3 DNA follows: TGCGCCAGCAGTCAATGGAGGGAGGAGATGAACACTGAAGCTTTCTTT.

This clone has just a few counts. The chain is built from TRBV15 and TRBJ2-7; 12 nucleotides line up with TRBD2. V shed 1 base and J 5 bases; nucleotides not matched to a gene: 9. From germline, CDR1 is LNHNV and CDR2 YYDKDF (reference sequence). The CDR3 covers 17 residues. The CDR3 region is CATSRGGGLAGMNEQYF. The CDR3 region has the DNA TGTGCCACCAGCAGAGGGGGAGGACTAGCGGGGATGAACGAGCAGTACTTC.

This clone was counted a single time. The chain combines TRBV27 with TRBJ2-7; D unclear. This CDR3 spans 14 amino acids. Germline CDR1 is MNHEY and CDR2 is SMNVEV (reference sequence). Trimming took off 2 bases at V and 5 bases at J, with 13 bases between the two ends. The CDR3 DNA follows: TGTGCCAGCAGTTTAGACATTGTATCGGACGAGCAGTACTTC. Translated: CASSLDIVSDEQYF.

This chain uses TRBV9 with TRBJ2-3, with a weak D call TRBD2 (6 bases). Germline V lookup: CDR1 SGDLS, CDR2 YYNGEE. The CDR3 runs 14 residues. Deletions cut 0 bases from V and 5 bases from J, with 10 bases between. CDR3 DNA: TGTGCCAGCAGCGTAGCTGGGAGGAAAGATACGCAGTATTTT. Amino acids: CASSVAGRKDTQYF.

CDR3 protein: CASSQRDTNYGYTF. CDR3 DNA sequence: TGCGCCAGCAGCCAGAGAGACACCAACTATGGCTACACCTTC. This chain connects TRBV4-1 to TRBJ1-2; the D is unclear. The CDR3 runs 14 residues. Germline V gene data show CDR1 as MGHRA and CDR2 as YSYEKL. V dropped 3 bases and J dropped 2 bases, with 10 bases sitting between them.

The chain links TRBV9 to TRBJ2-7; TRBD1 matches 7 bases. Germline loops: CDR1 SGDLS, CDR2 YYNGEE. The CDR3 runs to 14 residues. Unmatched junction bases numbered 3, after V lost 1 base and J lost 2 bases. CDR3 DNA: TGTGCCAGCAGCGTACAGGGGGTCGCCTACGAGCAGTACTTC. Translation: CASSVQGVAYEQYF.

This clone was picked up a small number of times. The chain uses TRBV4-1 and TRBJ2-7, with 8 bases matching TRBD1. The germline V gene has CDR1 MGHRA and CDR2 YSYEKL. V lost 4 bases and J lost 2; bases outside the gene matches: 4. The CDR3 is 14 amino acids. CDR3 in DNA: TGCGCCAGCAGCCCGGGACAGGCTACCTACGAGCAGTACTTC. Its translation is CASSPGQATYEQYF.

The rearrangement joins TRBV7-2 to TRBJ2-2; possibly TRBD2 for D (5 bases). This CDR3 spans 16 amino acids. Deletions cut 6 bases from V and 0 bases from J, with 14 bases between. Germline CDR1 SGHTA, CDR2 FQGNSA. The CDR3 protein is CASSQRTPSNTGELFF. Here the CDR3 DNA reads TGTGCCAGCAGTCAAAGGACTCCCTCGAACACCGGGGAGCTGTTTTTT. The full variable domain, rest sourced from reference TRBV7-2 and TRBJ2-2, is GAGVSQSPSNKVTEKGKDVELRCDPISGHTALYWYRQSLGQGLEFLIYFQGNSAPDKSGLPSDRFSAERTGGSVSTLTIQRTQQEDSAVYLCASSQRTPSNTGELFFGEGSRLTVL.

The rearrangement joins TRBV27 to TRBJ1-2; 7 bases map to TRBD1. The CDR3 sequence is 15 residues long. Germline loops: CDR1 MNHEY, CDR2 SMNVEV (reference sequence). Trimming removed 6 bases from V and 3 bases from J; junction bases left unmatched: 10. The CDR3 sequence is CASRPDRLGYYGYTF. DNA for the CDR3: TGTGCCAGCAGACCGGACAGGCTGGGTTACTATGGCTACACCTTC.

V gene TRBV5-1 combines with J gene TRBJ2-6, with 9 bases identical to TRBD2. Germline V gene data show CDR1 as SGHRS and CDR2 as YFSETQ. V was clipped by 1 base and J by 8 bases; unmatched bases: 7. This CDR3 spans 16 amino acids. The CDR3 loop reads CASSLTAGGLSNVLTF. The CDR3 bases are TGCGCCAGCAGCTTGACGGCGGGGGGGTTGTCCAACGTCCTGACTTTC. The complete variable domain, with remaining parts taken from reference TRBV5-1 and TRBJ2-6, reads KAGVTQTPRYLIKTRGQQVTLSCSPISGHRSVSWYQQTPGQGLQFLFEYFSETQRNKGNFPGRFSGRQFSNSRSEMNVSTLELGDSALYLCASSLTAGGLSNVLTFGAGSRLTVL.

The rearrangement uses TRBV2 and TRBJ1-4; D is undetermined. The CDR3 covers 13 residues. Per the germline V gene, CDR1 is SNHLY and CDR2 is FYNNEI. Trimming left V 7 bases short and J 0 bases short, with 6 bases between. DNA of the CDR3: TGTGCCAGCACCCGGGCAACTAATGAAAAACTGTTTTTT. Amino acids: CASTRATNEKLFF. The full variable domain, in which reference TRBV2 and TRBJ1-4 provide the parts outside the CDR3, is EPEVTQTPSHQVTQMGQEVILRCVPISNHLYFYWYRQILGQKVEFLVSFYNNEISEKSEIFDDQFSVERPDGSNFTLKIRSTKLEDSAMYFCASTRATNEKLFFGSGTQLSVL.

This clone showed up just once. This chain joins TRBV11-2 and TRBJ1-2, with 7 nucleotides matching TRBD1. Germline CDR1 SGHAT, CDR2 FQNNGV. The junction had 6 bases not matched to a gene; V was cut back by 3 bases and J by 8 bases. CDR3 length: 13 amino acids. CDR3 DNA: TGTGCCAGCAGCTTTGGACAGGTCGGGGGCTACACCTTC. Protein: CASSFGQVGGYTF.

The chain's CDR3 is CASSVGPSGGPDTQYF. Here the CDR3 DNA reads TGTGCCAGCAGCGTAGGGCCTAGCGGGGGTCCAGATACGCAGTATTTT. This chain connects TRBV9 to TRBJ2-3, with TRBD2 matching over 10 bases. Per germline, CDR1 SGDLS and CDR2 YYNGEE. Trimming cost V 0 bases and J 4 bases; bases outside gene matches: 5. The CDR3 has 16 residues.

J is TRBJ2-7 and V is TRBV30, with D perhaps TRBD1 (5 bases). The CDR3 totals 15 residues. Germline lookup yields CDR1 GTSNPN and CDR2 SVGIG (reference sequence). With 0 bases removed from V and 5 bases from J, the gap between germline ends came to 17 bases. The CDR3 DNA is TGTGCCTGGAGTGTACCCCATGCAGGGAAGAACGAGCAGTACTTC. Protein: CAWSVPHAGKNEQYF.

The V and J genes are TRBV19 and TRBJ1-1; 12 bases align to TRBD1. CDR3 length equals 15 residues. V shed 5 bases and J 3 bases; nucleotides not matched to a gene: 4. Germline CDR1 reads LNHDA; CDR2 reads SQIVND (reference sequence). The CDR3 DNA reads as TGTGCCAGTAGTGCCGGGACAGGGGGCGACACTGAAGCTTTCTTT. This translates into CASSAGTGGDTEAFF.

The chain is built from TRBV25-1 and TRBJ1-4; D is unclear. The CDR3 runs 14 residues. Germline V gene data show CDR1 as MGHDK and CDR2 as SYGVNS. V lost 2 bases and J lost 8, with 12 bases in between. The CDR3: CASSEAGSGEKLFF. Written as DNA, the CDR3 is TGTGCCAGCAGTGAAGCGGGGAGCGGGGAAAAACTGTTTTTT.

The J gene is TRBJ2-1, the V gene TRBV2; TRBD1 is a possible D gene (6 bases). From germline, CDR1 is SNHLY and CDR2 FYNNEI. V dropped 6 bases and J dropped 7 bases, with 16 bases sitting between them. This CDR3 is built from 14 residues. Here the CDR3 reads CASRQGNVVNEQFF. Here the CDR3 DNA reads TGTGCCAGCAGACAGGGAAATGTCGTAAATGAGCAGTTCTTC.

J is TRBJ2-1 and V is TRBV6-2 or TRBV6-3, with a possible D match to TRBD2 (6 bases). Per the germline V gene, CDR1 is MNHEY and CDR2 is SVGEGT. The V gene lost 5 bases and the J gene lost 1 base, with 12 bases spanning the gap. The CDR3 consists of 15 residues. The CDR3: CASSIAALSYNEQFF. Written as DNA, the CDR3 is TGTGCCAGCAGTATAGCGGCGCTTTCCTACAATGAGCAGTTCTTC.

The chain carries TRBV14 and TRBJ1-2; perhaps TRBD1 as D (5 bases). The ends were cut back, 3 bases at V and 2 bases at J, with 7 bases in the middle. Germline-derived CDR1 and CDR2 are SGHDN and FVKESK. The CDR3 contains 13 residues. CDR3 residues: CASSHQGNYGYTF. In DNA form, the CDR3 reads TGTGCCAGCAGCCACCAGGGAAACTATGGCTACACCTTC.

Only one count was recorded for this clone. CDR3 DNA: TGCAGTGCCCCCAGTGCCTACGAGCAGTACTTC. Encoded protein: CSAPSAYEQYF. V is TRBV20-1 and J is TRBJ2-7; unclear D gene. V lost 6 bases and J lost 2, with 8 bases in between. Germline V gives CDR1 DFQATT, CDR2 SNEGSKA (reference sequence). This CDR3 is built from 11 residues.

J is TRBJ2-3 and V is TRBV3-1 (or the pseudogene TRBV3-2); perhaps TRBD2 as D (7 bases). Between the trimmed V and J ends, which lost 1 base and 4 bases, there was a span of 12 bases. This CDR3 is built from 15 residues. CDR1 and CDR2 from the germline V gene are LGHDT and YNNKEL (reference sequence). CDR3 amino acids: CASSQGGGGADTQYF. Here the CDR3 DNA reads TGTGCCAGCAGCCAAGGGGGGGGCGGCGCAGATACGCAGTATTTT.

The DNA of the CDR3 is TGCGCCAGCAGCCCCCGACAGGGGTTATTGAATGAGCAGTTCTTC. Its translation is CASSPRQGLLNEQFF. This sequence joins TRBV5-1 and TRBJ2-1; 8 bases are a match to TRBD1. V trimming: 4 bases; J trimming: 7 bases; junction bases outside the gene matches: 10. Germline values: CDR1 SGHRS, CDR2 YFSETQ. This CDR3 has 15 residues. Full variable domain (outside the CDR3, taken from reference TRBV5-1 and TRBJ2-1): KAGVTQTPRYLIKTRGQQVTLSCSPISGHRSVSWYQQTPGQGLQFLFEYFSETQRNKGNFPGRFSGRQFSNSRSEMNVSTLELGDSALYLCASSPRQGLLNEQFFGPGTRLTVL.

V is TRBV30 and J is TRBJ1-3; 7 bases map to TRBD1. Germline values: CDR1 GTSNPN, CDR2 SVGIG (reference sequence). The J segment lost 2 bases and the V segment lost 3 bases, leaving 4 bases of the junction unmatched. The CDR3 sequence is 14 residues long. CDR3 bases: TGTGCCTGGAGCCCAACAGGGGCTGGAAACACCATATATTTT. Amino acids: CAWSPTGAGNTIYF.

The genes are TRBV18 and TRBJ1-1, with 10 bases aligning to TRBD1. After removal of 4 bases from V and 3 bases from J, the junction contained 8 bases not matched to a gene. Germline V gene sequence: CDR1 KGHSH, CDR2 LQKENI. The CDR3 consists of 16 residues. CDR3 protein: CASSRTGTGADTEAFF. The DNA for the CDR3 is TGTGCCAGCTCACGGACCGGGACAGGGGCCGACACTGAAGCTTTCTTT.

V and J are TRBV27 and TRBJ1-1; D call uncertain. CDR3 length: 16 residues. The germline V gene encodes CDR1 MNHEY and CDR2 SMNVEV (reference sequence). V lost 7 bases, J lost 0 bases, and 18 bases lay in between. The CDR3 reads CASTQRLGSMNTEAFF. DNA of the CDR3: TGTGCCAGCACCCAACGGCTGGGCTCCATGAACACTGAAGCTTTCTTT.

The J gene is TRBJ2-7, the V gene TRBV5-1; 8 bases map to TRBD1. The CDR3 covers 14 residues. Germline V gene data show CDR1 as SGHRS and CDR2 as YFSETQ. V lost 4 bases and J lost 2; bases outside the gene matches: 5. The CDR3 DNA sequence: TGCGCCAGCAGCCGGGGGACAGGACCCTACGAGCAGTACTTC. This sequence encodes CASSRGTGPYEQYF.

The genes are TRBV2 and TRBJ1-1; weak D call: TRBD1 (6 bases). The CDR3 consists of 12 residues. V lost 5 bases to trimming and J lost 10 bases, with 14 bases between them. Germline lookup yields CDR1 SNHLY and CDR2 FYNNEI. The DNA for the CDR3 is TGTGCCAGCAGTTGGACAGAGAGGGGAGCTTTCTTT. Amino acid sequence: CASSWTERGAFF.

The rearrangement joins TRBV25-1 to TRBJ1-2; 9 nucleotides match TRBD1. Germline lookup yields CDR1 MGHDK and CDR2 SYGVNS. Trimming at V came to 2 bases and at J to 3 bases, leaving 4 bases not matched to a gene. The CDR3 is made up of 15 amino acids. CDR3 bases: TGTGCCAGCAGTGAAGGAACAGGGGGCGACTATGGCTACACCTTC. Protein: CASSEGTGGDYGYTF.

The rearrangement uses TRBV30 and TRBJ1-1, with TRBD1 matching 9 bases. Germline V gene lookup returns CDR1 GTSNPN and CDR2 SVGIG (reference sequence). The CDR3 consists of 15 residues. With 2 bases clipped from V and 5 bases from J, the junction kept 9 bases outside the gene matches. CDR3 nucleotide sequence: TGTGCCTGGAGTCTCAAGGACAGGGGAGGGACTGAAGCTTTCTTT. The encoded protein is CAWSLKDRGGTEAFF.

This clone showed up just once. The chain joins TRBV19 to TRBJ2-1; 9 nucleotides align to TRBD1. The CDR3 is 13 residues long. The germline V gene encodes CDR1 LNHDA and CDR2 SQIVND (reference sequence). The V segment lost 7 bases and the J segment 4 bases; nucleotides outside the gene matches: 2. The CDR3: CASTGQGYNEQFF. The CDR3 DNA reads as TGTGCCAGTACAGGACAGGGGTACAATGAGCAGTTCTTC.